These 12 T cell receptor beta chains were all obtained from the same sample, sequenced in a study of regulatory and conventional T cells in RAG deficiency. Regulatory T cells were sorted from blood as CD4+ CD25-high CD127-low cells. Sequencing used immunoSEQ multiplex PCR; TCRdb keeps in-frame clones, though not all of them. This table holds about 28,000 clones, over 80% found once. The sample also formed part of further work on regulatory T cells. That study reports: The primer mix had 52 TRBV and 13 TRBJ primers.

The sequencing sample was made of Tregs sorted from blood. The origin of the receptors is a human donor in good health.

The chain is built from TRBV5-1 and TRBJ2-7; 12 positions agree with TRBD2. The V and J ends lost 4 bases and 3 bases, in that order; junction bases with no gene match: 8. The CDR3 loop spans 16 amino acids. Germline V lookup: CDR1 SGHRS, CDR2 YFSETQ. The CDR3 sequence: CASSLRLAGELYEQYF. In DNA form, the CDR3 reads TGCGCCAGCAGCCTTCGACTAGCGGGGGAGCTCTACGAGCAGTACTTC.

The genes are TRBV7-6 and TRBJ2-3, with 8 bases fitting TRBD2. The V gene end was trimmed by 2 bases and the J gene end by 4 bases; junction bases not matched to a gene: 8. The CDR3 spans 16 residues. The germline V gene encodes CDR1 SGHVS and CDR2 FNYEAQ. CDR3 loop: CASSLKGGRGADTQYF. CDR3 DNA sequence: TGTGCCAGCAGCTTAAAAGGGGGGCGGGGGGCAGATACGCAGTATTTT.

The chain employs TRBV5-6 and TRBJ1-1; 7 bases align to TRBD1. There are 14 residues in the CDR3. The V gene end was trimmed by 4 bases and the J gene end by 5 bases; junction bases not matched to a gene: 8. Germline lookup yields CDR1 SGHDT and CDR2 YYEEEE. The CDR3 bases are TGTGCCAGCAGCCTGACAGGGTTCTTGACTGAAGCTTTCTTT. The encoded protein is CASSLTGFLTEAFF.

This clone is a singleton in its sample. The rearrangement links TRBV6-5 to TRBJ1-3, with D unresolved. The germline V and J ends were trimmed by 2 bases and 0 bases, with 8 bases remaining between them. The CDR3 is made up of 15 amino acids. Germline values: CDR1 MNHEY, CDR2 SVGAGI. CDR3 DNA sequence: TGTGCCAGCAGTTACGCACAAACCTCTGGAAACACCATATATTTT. Translation: CASSYAQTSGNTIYF.

The gene calls are TRBV5-1 and TRBJ1-4; D is unresolved. The CDR3 has 15 residues. Germline lookup yields CDR1 SGHRS and CDR2 YFSETQ. V was trimmed by 4 bases and J by 6 bases, leaving 16 bases between them. CDR3 amino acids: CASSQTDTRDEKLFF. CDR3 nucleotide sequence: TGCGCCAGCAGCCAAACAGACACGAGGGATGAAAAACTGTTTTTT.

The genes are TRBV10-3 and TRBJ1-3, with D hard to call. Per germline, CDR1 ENHRY and CDR2 SYGVKD. The CDR3 runs to 15 residues. Trimming removed 0 bases from V and 2 bases from J, with 8 bases in between. The DNA for the CDR3 is TGTGCCATCAGTGAGTCGGGCGGCGCTGGAAACACCATATATTTT. Its protein is CAISESGGAGNTIYF.

This chain joins TRBV6-1 and TRBJ2-6, with D uncertain. This CDR3 comprises 13 residues. Trimming stripped 8 bases from V and 1 base from J, with 6 bases between. Germline V CDR1 and CDR2: MNHNS, SASEGT. This CDR3 is CASAESGANVLTF. The CDR3 nucleotides are TGTGCCAGCGCAGAGTCTGGGGCCAACGTCCTGACTTTC.

The V call is TRBV6-5, the J call TRBJ1-2; 9 nucleotides agree with TRBD1. Germline values: CDR1 MNHEY, CDR2 SVGAGI. Trimming removed 6 bases from V and 8 bases from J; junction bases left unmatched: 13. This CDR3 contains 15 residues. CDR3 residues: CASRTPGQGALGYTF. CDR3 DNA sequence: TGTGCCAGCAGGACACCGGGACAGGGAGCCCTGGGCTACACCTTC.

This rearrangement joins TRBV9 to TRBJ1-2, with 8 bases fitting TRBD1. Germline V gene data show CDR1 as SGDLS and CDR2 as YYNGEE. The junction had 6 bases not matched to a gene; V was cut back by 0 bases and J by 5 bases. This CDR3 comprises 15 residues. The CDR3 DNA is TGTGCCAGCAGCGTAGAGACAGGGGCGGTGTATGGCTACACCTTC. It encodes CASSVETGAVYGYTF. Supplemented by reference TRBV9 and TRBJ1-2, the full variable domain reads DSGVTQTPKHLITATGQRVTLRCSPRSGDLSVYWYQQSLDQGLQFLIQYYNGEERAKGNILERFSAQQFPDLHSELNLSSLELGDSALYFCASSVETGAVYGYTFGSGTRLTVV.

This clone was picked up one time. This chain connects TRBV5-1 to TRBJ1-6, with TRBD1 matching over 10 bases. The CDR3 is 15 residues long. J lost 4 bases, V lost 3 bases, and 1 base had no gene match. The germline CDR1 and CDR2 sequences are SGHRS and YFSETQ. CDR3 coding DNA: TGCGCCAGCAGCTGGGGACAGGGGTATAATTCACCCCTCCACTTT. Its protein is CASSWGQGYNSPLHF.

The chain joins TRBV11-1 to TRBJ2-5; no clear D. This CDR3 spans 13 amino acids. Germline CDR1 is SGHAT and CDR2 is FQDESV (reference sequence). With 2 bases removed from V and 5 bases from J, the gap between germline ends came to 9 bases. CDR3 residues: CASSLRVQETQYF. The CDR3 DNA is TGTGCCAGCAGCTTACGGGTGCAGGAGACCCAGTACTTC.

This clone was recorded once. The rearrangement uses TRBV6-5 and TRBJ1-2; tentative D call: TRBD1 (6 bases). Trimming left V 6 bases short and J 3 bases short, with 11 bases between. This CDR3 is built from 13 residues. CDR1 and CDR2 from the germline V gene are MNHEY and SVGAGI. DNA of the CDR3: TGTGCCAGCAGACAACAGGGACACTATGGCTACACCTTC. Translation: CASRQQGHYGYTF.